The sequence of this T cell receptor beta chain was determined in a study of OX40 agonist ivuxolimab in advanced cancers. Study context: Patients were infused with ivuxolimab every 2 weeks at 0.01 to 10 mg/kg. Earlier treatment with anti-PD-1, anti-PD-L1 or anti-CTLA-4 was permitted, and 30% to 40% had received some.

General study findings and limits: Dosing at 0.1 to 3.0 mg/kg was accompanied by clonal expansion of CD4+ and CD8+ blood T cells by week 6.

With regard to this clone: Its target is unknown.

V was cut by 5 bases and J by 12 bases, with 13 bases left in between. Germline V lookup: CDR1 MDHEN, CDR2 SYDVKM. The CDR3 consists of 12 residues. Here immunoSEQ multiplex PCR was the method, and the copy in TCRdb shows in-frame clones only, minus some. The data contain 30,000 to 40,000 clones, around 83% of them seen just once; the ten biggest clones take up 20% to 25%. This rearrangement joins TRBV28 to TRBJ1-4; D is unresolved. The material was CD4+ or CD8+ T cells sorted from blood, obtained in a trial of the OX40 agonist ivuxolimab. This sequence originates from an adult with an advanced solid tumor such as melanoma, head and neck, liver or kidney cancer. CDR3 amino acids: CASSLNPNELFF. The DNA for the CDR3 is TGTGCCAGCAGTCTCAACCCGAACGAACTGTTTTTT.